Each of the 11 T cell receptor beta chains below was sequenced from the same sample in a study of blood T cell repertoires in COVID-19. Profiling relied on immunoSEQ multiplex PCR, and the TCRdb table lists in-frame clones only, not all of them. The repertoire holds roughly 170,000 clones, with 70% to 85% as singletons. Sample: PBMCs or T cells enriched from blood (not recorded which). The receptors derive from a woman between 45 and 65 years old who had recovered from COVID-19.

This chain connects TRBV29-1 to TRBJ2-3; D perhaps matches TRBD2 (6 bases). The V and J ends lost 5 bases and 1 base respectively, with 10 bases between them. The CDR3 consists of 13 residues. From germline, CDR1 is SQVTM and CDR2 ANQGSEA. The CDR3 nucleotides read TGCAGCGTTACGGGGGTGGGCACAGATACGCAGTATTTT. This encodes CSVTGVGTDTQYF.

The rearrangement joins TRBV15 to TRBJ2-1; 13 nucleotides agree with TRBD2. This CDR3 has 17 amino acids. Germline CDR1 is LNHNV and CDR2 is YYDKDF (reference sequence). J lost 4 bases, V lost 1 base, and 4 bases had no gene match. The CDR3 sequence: CATSRALTSGGYNEQFF. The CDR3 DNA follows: TGTGCCACCAGCAGAGCCCTGACTAGCGGGGGGTACAATGAGCAGTTCTTC.

As DNA, the CDR3 is TGTGCCAGCACCCCCACTAGCGTGAGCTCCTACAATGAGCAGTTCTTC. Encoded protein: CASTPTSVSSYNEQFF. The chain carries TRBV6-6 and TRBJ2-1; 7 bases are a match to TRBD2. The CDR3 runs 16 residues. Per germline, CDR1 MNHNY and CDR2 SVGAGI (reference sequence). V was clipped by 7 bases and J by 0 bases; unmatched bases: 9.

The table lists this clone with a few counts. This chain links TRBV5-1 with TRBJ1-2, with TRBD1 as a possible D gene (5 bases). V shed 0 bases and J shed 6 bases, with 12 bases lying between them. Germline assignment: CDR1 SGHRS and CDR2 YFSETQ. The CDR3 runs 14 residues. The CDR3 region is CASSLERTSDGYTF. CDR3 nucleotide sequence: TGCGCCAGCAGCTTGGAACGGACATCGGATGGCTACACCTTC.

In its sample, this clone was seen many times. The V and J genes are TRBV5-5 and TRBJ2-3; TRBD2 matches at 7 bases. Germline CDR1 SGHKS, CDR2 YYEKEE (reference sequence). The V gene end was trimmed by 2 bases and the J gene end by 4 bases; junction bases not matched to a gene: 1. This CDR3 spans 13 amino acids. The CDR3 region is CASSFAGADTQYF. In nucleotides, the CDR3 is TGTGCCAGCAGCTTTGCGGGGGCAGATACGCAGTATTTT.

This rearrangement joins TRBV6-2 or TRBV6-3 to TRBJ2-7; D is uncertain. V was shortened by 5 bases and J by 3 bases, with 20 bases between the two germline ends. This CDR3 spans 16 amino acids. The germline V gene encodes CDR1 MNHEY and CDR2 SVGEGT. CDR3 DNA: TGTGCCAGCAGTGACACCTCCTTCGGTCCAGGCTACGAGCAGTACTTC. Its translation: CASSDTSFGPGYEQYF.

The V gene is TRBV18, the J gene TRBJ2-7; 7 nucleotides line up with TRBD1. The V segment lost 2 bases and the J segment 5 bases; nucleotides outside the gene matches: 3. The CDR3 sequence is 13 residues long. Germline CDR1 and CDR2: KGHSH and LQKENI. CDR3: CASSPRQGHEQYF. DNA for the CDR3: TGTGCCAGCTCACCAAGACAGGGCCACGAGCAGTACTTC.

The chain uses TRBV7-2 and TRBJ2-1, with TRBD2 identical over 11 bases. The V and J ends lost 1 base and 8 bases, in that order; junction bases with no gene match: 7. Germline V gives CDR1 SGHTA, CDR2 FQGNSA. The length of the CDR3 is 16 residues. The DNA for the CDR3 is TGTGCCAGCAGCTTAGTTTCAACTAGCGGGAGCCATGAGCAGTTCTTC. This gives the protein CASSLVSTSGSHEQFF.

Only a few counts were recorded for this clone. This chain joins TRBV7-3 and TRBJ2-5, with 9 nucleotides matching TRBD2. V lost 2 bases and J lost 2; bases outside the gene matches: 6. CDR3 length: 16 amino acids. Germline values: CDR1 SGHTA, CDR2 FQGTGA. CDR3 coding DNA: TGTGCCAGCAGCTTAGGCCTAGCGGGGTCTCAAGAGACCCAGTACTTC. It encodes CASSLGLAGSQETQYF.

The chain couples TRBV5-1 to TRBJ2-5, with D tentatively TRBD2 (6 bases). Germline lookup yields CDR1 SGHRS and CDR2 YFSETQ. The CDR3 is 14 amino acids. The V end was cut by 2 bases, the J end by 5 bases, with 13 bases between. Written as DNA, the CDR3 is TGCGCCAGCAGCTTTGGGGGGAGGATCGAGACCCAGTACTTC. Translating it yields CASSFGGRIETQYF.

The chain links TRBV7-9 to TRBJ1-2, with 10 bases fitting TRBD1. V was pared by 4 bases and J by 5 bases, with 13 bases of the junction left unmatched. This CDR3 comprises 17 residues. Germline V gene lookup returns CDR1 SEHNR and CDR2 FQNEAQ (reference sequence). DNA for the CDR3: TGTGCCAGCAGCTCCAGGACAGGGGGGAAAACTTTATATGGCTACACCTTC. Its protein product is CASSSRTGGKTLYGYTF.